This TCR beta chain derives from a study of T cell changes during pregnancy in multiple sclerosis. This table comes from immunoSEQ multiplex PCR, and its TCRdb copy is limited to in-frame clones, with some not included. The sample yields 50,000 to 65,000 clones, approximately 90% seen once. In its sample, this clone was seen once. The TCR comes from a female donor with multiple sclerosis, enrolled in a pregnancy study. The sample here was CD4+ T cells from peripheral blood mononuclear cells, taken in the third trimester of pregnancy.

The CDR3 region has the DNA TGTGCCAGCAGCTTATTGTCTACAGGGGCCTTCACTGAAGCTTTCTTT. Its translation is CASSLLSTGAFTEAFF. J is TRBJ1-1 and V is TRBV5-6; 7 bases match TRBD1. There are 16 residues in the CDR3. In germline, CDR1 is SGHDT, CDR2 YYEEEE. V was pared by 2 bases and J by 4 bases, with 11 bases of the junction left unmatched.